This is a list of T cell receptor beta chains from one sample in a study of blood T cells in healthy people across ages. Each CDR3 protein is one row after TCRdb ran MiXCR on the 5' RACE reads. Altogether more than 1.4 million distinct CDR3 sequences are present, 42% being singletons, with the ten largest covering 7.9%. Sequencing input: blood. The receptors shown here come from a woman younger than 30 in good health. Each CDR3 is given with its conserved first and last residue. D genes are given only for firm matches. Clone size is shown for a subset of rows, as once, few, many or a class of expanded clone.

size	J	D	V	CDR3	DNA
many	TRBJ1-2	TRBD1	TRBV29-1	CSVEGGTAYGYTF	TGCAGCGTTGAGGGGGGGACAGCCTATGGCTACACCTTC
few	TRBJ1-2	TRBD1	TRBV10-3	CASNFGDRGYGYTF	TGTGCCTCAAACTTTGGGGACAGGGGCTATGGCTACACCTTC
.	TRBJ2-5	TRBD1	TRBV15	CATSPDRGHETQYF	TGTGCCACCAGTCCGGACAGGGGGCACGAGACCCAGTACTTC
.	TRBJ2-7	.	TRBV6-6	CASSPPGEQYF	TGTGCCAGCAGCCCCCCGGGCGAGCAGTACTTC
.	TRBJ2-7	.	TRBV6-6	CASSYGVSNEQYF	TGTGCCAGCAGTTACGGGGTCAGCAACGAGCAGTACTTC
.	TRBJ2-1	.	TRBV30	CAWSVRLGREQFF	TGTGCCTGGAGTGTAAGGCTGGGGCGTGAGCAGTTCTTC
few	TRBJ2-7	TRBD1	TRBV14	CASSGPGTGPYEQYF	TGTGCCAGCAGCGGCCCCGGGACAGGCCCCTACGAGCAGTACTTC
few	TRBJ1-6	TRBD1	TRBV6-5	CASSYYNRGQSSYNSPLHF	TGTGCCAGCAGTTACTACAACAGGGGGCAGAGCTCCTATAATTCACCCCTCCACTTT
.	TRBJ2-4	.	TRBV20-1	CSASQEAQYF	TGCAGTGCTAGCCAAGAGGCCCAGTACTTC
.	TRBJ1-5	.	TRBV24-1	CATSGVRQSNQPQHF	TGTGCCACCAGTGGTGTTAGGCAGTCAAATCAGCCCCAGCATTTT
.	TRBJ1-1	TRBD1	TRBV20-1	CSARSGDRVRTEAFF	TGCAGTGCTAGATCGGGGGACAGGGTGCGGACTGAAGCTTTCTTT
once	TRBJ1-5	.	TRBV4-1	CASQTEASNQPQHF	TGCGCCAGTCAAACGGAGGCTAGCAATCAGCCCCAGCATTTT
few	TRBJ2-7	.	TRBV12-3/TRBV12-4	CASRSGGGSYEQYF	TGTGCCAGCAGGTCAGGTGGGGGCTCCTACGAGCAGTACTTC
few	TRBJ1-2	TRBD1	TRBV29-1	CSGHGTASGGYGYTF	TGCAGCGGTCACGGGACAGCCTCAGGAGGGTATGGCTACACCTTC
.	TRBJ2-7	.	TRBV5-1	CASSIGQAGEQYF	TGCGCCAGCAGCATCGGACAGGCGGGGGAGCAGTACTTC
.	TRBJ2-2	TRBD2	TRBV6-2/TRBV6-3	CASSPITSGGTTGELFF	TGTGCCAGCAGCCCGATCACTAGCGGGGGAACTACCGGGGAGCTGTTTTTT
few	TRBJ2-1	.	TRBV5-1	CASSLAGVQGKGNLFF	TGCGCCAGCAGCTTGGCGGGGGTACAGGGGAAGGGCAACTTGTTCTTC
.	TRBJ2-1	TRBD2	TRBV25-1	CASSEYVLAGDNEQFF	TGTGCCAGCAGTGAATATGTCCTAGCGGGAGACAATGAGCAGTTCTTC
.	TRBJ2-7	.	TRBV9	CASSPDLTYEQYF	TGTGCCAGCAGCCCAGACTTAACCTACGAGCAGTACTTC
few	TRBJ2-7	.	TRBV2	CASSGTVFYEQYF	TGTGCCAGCAGTGGGACAGTCTTTTACGAGCAGTACTTC
few	TRBJ2-3	.	TRBV6-5	CASSYSPPGPSTDTQYF	TGTGCCAGCAGTTACTCTCCTCCGGGTCCTAGCACAGATACGCAGTATTTT
.	TRBJ2-7	TRBD2	TRBV7-3	CASSPGTSVDEQYF	TGTGCCAGCAGCCCCGGGACTAGTGTCGACGAGCAGTACTTC
.	TRBJ2-7	TRBD2	TRBV7-9	CASSPSGRYPYEQYF	TGTGCCAGCAGCCCTAGCGGGCGTTACCCCTACGAGCAGTACTTC
.	TRBJ1-2	TRBD1	TRBV14	CASSPGTGVRNYGYTF	TGTGCCAGCAGCCCCGGGACAGGGGTTCGGAACTATGGCTACACCTTC
.	TRBJ1-1	TRBD1	TRBV3-1	CASSRGQGGRAEAFF	TGTGCCAGCAGCCGGGGACAGGGGGGTAGGGCTGAAGCTTTCTTT
.	TRBJ2-4	TRBD1	TRBV20-1	CSACTDRGQGAKNIQYF	TGCAGTGCTTGTACGGACAGGGGGCAGGGGGCCAAAAACATTCAGTACTTC
few	TRBJ1-2	.	TRBV6-5	CASAWNYGYTF	TGTGCCAGCGCGTGGAACTATGGCTACACCTTC
few	TRBJ2-7	.	TRBV9	CASSVEGSHEQYF	TGTGCCAGCAGCGTAGAAGGGTCCCACGAGCAGTACTTC